This note documents a single TCR beta chain sequence. The antigen remains unidentified. The CDR3 sequence is 16 residues long. Between the trimmed V and J ends, which lost 0 bases and 0 bases, there was a span of 12 bases. The germline V gene has CDR1 MDHEN and CDR2 SYDVKM. The data were taken from a study of post-analysis software for immune sequencing data. The study's findings and limits: In patients, roughly 5 TRBV segments were more frequent than in controls, with TRBV5-6, TRBV5-1 and TRBV20-1 among them. In multiple sclerosis, normalized Chao1 diversity was significantly below that of controls.

Each TCR beta cDNA library carried unique molecular identifiers. From the PCR reads, TCRdb called clonotypes with MiXCR, one entry per CDR3 protein. The data contain around 770,000 distinct CDR3 sequences, about half of them singletons. The source is a girl aged 5 to 17 with multiple sclerosis. Sequenced: blood. J is TRBJ2-7 and V is TRBV28; D might be TRBD2 (5 bases). CDR3 DNA sequence: TGTGCCAGCAGTTTATGGGCAGGACTGAGCTCCTACGAGCAGTACTTC. Amino acid sequence: CASSLWAGLSSYEQYF.